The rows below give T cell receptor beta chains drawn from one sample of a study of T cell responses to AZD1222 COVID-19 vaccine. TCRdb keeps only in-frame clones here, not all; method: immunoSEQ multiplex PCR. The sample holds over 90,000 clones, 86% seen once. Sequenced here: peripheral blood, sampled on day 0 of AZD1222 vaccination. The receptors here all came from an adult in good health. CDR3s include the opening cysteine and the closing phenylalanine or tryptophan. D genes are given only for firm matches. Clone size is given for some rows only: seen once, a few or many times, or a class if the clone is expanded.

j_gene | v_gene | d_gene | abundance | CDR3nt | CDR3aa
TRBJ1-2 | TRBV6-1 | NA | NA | TGTGCCAGCAGTGAAACTTGGACACCCTATGGCTACACCTTC | CASSETWTPYGYTF
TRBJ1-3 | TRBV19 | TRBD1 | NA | TGTGCCAGTAGTGGGGGACAGGCCCTCTCTGGAAACACCATATATTTT | CASSGGQALSGNTIYF
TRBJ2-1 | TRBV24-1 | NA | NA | TGTGCCACCAGTGATTCAAGTTTTTCCTACAATGAGCAGTTCTTC | CATSDSSFSYNEQFF
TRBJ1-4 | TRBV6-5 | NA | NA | TGTGCCAGCAGTTACAGCGGGGGGGATGAAAAACTGTTTTTT | CASSYSGGDEKLFF
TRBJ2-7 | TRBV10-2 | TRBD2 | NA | TGCGCCAGCAGTGACCCCGGACTAGCGGGTACCTACGAGCAGTACTTC | CASSDPGLAGTYEQYF
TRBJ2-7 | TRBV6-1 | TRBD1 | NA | TGTGCCAGCAGTGACGAAAAGGGACAGTCCTACGAGCAGTACTTC | CASSDEKGQSYEQYF
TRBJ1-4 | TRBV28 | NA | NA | TGTGCCAGCACGAAAGGGGACGCAACTAATGAAAAACTGTTTTTT | CASTKGDATNEKLFF
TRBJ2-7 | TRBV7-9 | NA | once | TGTGCCAGCAGCTTGGGATTCTCCTACGAGCAGTACTTC | CASSLGFSYEQYF
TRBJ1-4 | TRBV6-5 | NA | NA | TGTGCCAGCAGCCGGACACTCCAGGACGAAAAACTGTTTTTT | CASSRTLQDEKLFF
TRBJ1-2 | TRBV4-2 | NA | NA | TGTGCCAGCAGCCAAGATGGCAGGGAGATCAACTATGGCTACACCTTC | CASSQDGREINYGYTF
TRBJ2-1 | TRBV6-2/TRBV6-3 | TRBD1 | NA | TGTGCCAGCAGCAGCTGGGACAGGTACAATGAGCAGTTCTTC | CASSSWDRYNEQFF
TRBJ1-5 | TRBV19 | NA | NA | TGTGCCAGTAGTATAGCACCGGGGTCGTGGGACCGAACTTATAGCAATCAGCCCCAGCATTTT | CASSIAPGSWDRTYSNQPQHF
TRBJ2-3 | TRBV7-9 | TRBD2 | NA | TGTGCCAGCAGCTCGCGGGGGGCTAGCACAGATACGCAGTATTTT | CASSSRGASTDTQYF
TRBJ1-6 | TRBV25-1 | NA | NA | TGTGCCAGCAGCGACAGGAGGAATTCACCCCTCCACTTT | CASSDRRNSPLHF
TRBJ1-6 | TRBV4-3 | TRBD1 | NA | TGCGCCAGCAGCCAAGGGACAGGGGGCGTCCCCCTCCACTTT | CASSQGTGGVPLHF
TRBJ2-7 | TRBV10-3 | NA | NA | TGTGCCATCAGAACCGGATTTTCCTCCTACGAGCAGTACTTC | CAIRTGFSSYEQYF
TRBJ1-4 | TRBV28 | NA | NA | TGTGCCAGCAGGGGACCCGGGTTCTACCTTGAAAAACTGTTTTTT | CASRGPGFYLEKLFF
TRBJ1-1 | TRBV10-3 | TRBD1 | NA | TGTGCCACTTCACAGGGGGCGAGAAACACTGAAGCTTTCTTT | CATSQGARNTEAFF
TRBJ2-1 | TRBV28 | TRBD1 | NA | TGTGCCAGCAGTGCCGGGACAGGGCGTCAAAGTGAGCAGTTCTTC | CASSAGTGRQSEQFF
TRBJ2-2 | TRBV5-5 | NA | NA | TGTGCCAGCAGCCAAAGTGACACCGGGGAGCTGTTTTTT | CASSQSDTGELFF
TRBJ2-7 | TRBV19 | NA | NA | TGTGCCACCCGTCCGGATGGGCCGAGCTCCTACGAGCAGTACTTC | CATRPDGPSSYEQYF
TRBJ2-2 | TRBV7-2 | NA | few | TGTGCCAGCAGCCCCCAGCTCACCGGGGAGCTGTTTTTT | CASSPQLTGELFF
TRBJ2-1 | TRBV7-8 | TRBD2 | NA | TGTGCCAGCAGACTAGCGGGGCCCCACAATGAGCAGTTCTTC | CASRLAGPHNEQFF
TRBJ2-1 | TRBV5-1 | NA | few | TGCGCCACGGCCGCGGCAAATGAGCAGTTCTTC | CATAAANEQFF
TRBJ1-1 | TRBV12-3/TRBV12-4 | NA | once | TGTGCCAGCAGGCAGGGAAACACTGAAGCTTTCTTT | CASRQGNTEAFF
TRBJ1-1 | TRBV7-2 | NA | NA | TGTGCCAGCAGCTTATGGGGCGGGAGCACTGAAGCTTTCTTT | CASSLWGGSTEAFF